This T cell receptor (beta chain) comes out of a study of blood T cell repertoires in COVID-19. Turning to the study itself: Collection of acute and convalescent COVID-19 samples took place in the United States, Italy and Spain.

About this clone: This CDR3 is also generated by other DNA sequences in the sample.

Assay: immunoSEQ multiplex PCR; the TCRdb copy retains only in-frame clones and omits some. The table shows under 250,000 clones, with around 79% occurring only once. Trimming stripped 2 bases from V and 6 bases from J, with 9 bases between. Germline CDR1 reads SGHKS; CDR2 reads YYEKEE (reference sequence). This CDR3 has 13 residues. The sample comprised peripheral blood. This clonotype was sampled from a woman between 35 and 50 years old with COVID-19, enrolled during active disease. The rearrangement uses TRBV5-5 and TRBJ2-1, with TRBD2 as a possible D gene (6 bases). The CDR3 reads CASSFGGSNEQFF. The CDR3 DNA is TGTGCCAGCAGCTTCGGGGGATCCAATGAGCAGTTCTTC.